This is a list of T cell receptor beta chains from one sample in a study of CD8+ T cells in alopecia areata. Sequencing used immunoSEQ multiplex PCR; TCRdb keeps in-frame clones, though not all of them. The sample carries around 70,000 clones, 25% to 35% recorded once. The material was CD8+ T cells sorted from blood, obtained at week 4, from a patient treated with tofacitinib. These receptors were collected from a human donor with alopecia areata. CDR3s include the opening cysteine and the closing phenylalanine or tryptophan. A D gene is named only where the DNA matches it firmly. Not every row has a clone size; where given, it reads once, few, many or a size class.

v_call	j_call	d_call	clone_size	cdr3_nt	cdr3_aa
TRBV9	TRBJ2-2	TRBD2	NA	TGTGCCAGCAGCGTAGAGGCGGGGGTACGGAACACCGGGGAGCTGTTTTTT	CASSVEAGVRNTGELFF
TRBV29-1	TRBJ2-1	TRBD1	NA	TGCAGCGTTGACCAGGGGGCTTTGAATGAGCAGTTCTTC	CSVDQGALNEQFF
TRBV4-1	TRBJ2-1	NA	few	TGCGCCAGCAGCCAAGAGGCCCCTAGTAACTACAATGAGCAGTTCTTC	CASSQEAPSNYNEQFF
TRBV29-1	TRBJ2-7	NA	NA	TGCAGCGTTGAAGATCAGAACGGATCCTACGAGCAGTACTTC	CSVEDQNGSYEQYF
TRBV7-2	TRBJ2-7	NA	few	TGTGCCAGCAGCTTAGATCGGAGCTACGAGCAGTACTTC	CASSLDRSYEQYF
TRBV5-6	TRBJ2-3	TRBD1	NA	TGTGCCAGCAGCTTGGGGACAGGGGCAGATACGCAGTATTTT	CASSLGTGADTQYF
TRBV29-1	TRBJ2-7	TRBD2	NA	TGCAGCGTTGAAACTAGCGGGAGCTACGAGCAGTACTTC	CSVETSGSYEQYF
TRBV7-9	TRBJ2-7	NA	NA	TGTGCCAGCAGCCCCTCCGGGACAAACTACGAGCAGTACTTC	CASSPSGTNYEQYF
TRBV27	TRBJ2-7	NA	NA	TGTGCCAGCAGTTCCCGAGCAGGTTACGAGCAGTACTTC	CASSSRAGYEQYF
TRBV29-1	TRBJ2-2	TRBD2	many	TGCAGCGTTGAAGGCCCGGGACTAGTCACCGGGGAGCTGTTTTTT	CSVEGPGLVTGELFF
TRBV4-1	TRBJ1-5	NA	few	TGCGCCAGCAGCCAAGCACAGGGACTGAGCAATCAGCCCCAGCATTTT	CASSQAQGLSNQPQHF
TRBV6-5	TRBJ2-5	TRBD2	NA	TGTGCCAGCAGTCTGACTAGCGATCAAGAGACCCAGTACTTC	CASSLTSDQETQYF
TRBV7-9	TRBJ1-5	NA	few	TGTGCCAGCAGCGCGCAGGGACCCCCTCAGCCCCAGCATTTT	CASSAQGPPQPQHF
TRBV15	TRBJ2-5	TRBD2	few	TGTGCCACCAGCATTACTAGCGGGAGTGGCGAGACCCAGTACTTC	CATSITSGSGETQYF
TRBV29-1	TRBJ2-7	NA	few	TGCAGCGTAGAAATGTCGGGGCCGTACGAGCAGTACTTC	CSVEMSGPYEQYF
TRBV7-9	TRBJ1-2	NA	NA	TGTGCCAGCAGCTTAGTGAGGCCAGGGGAGATCAACTATGGCTACACCTTC	CASSLVRPGEINYGYTF
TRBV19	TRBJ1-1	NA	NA	TGTGCCAGTAGTAAGGGATCGAACACTGAAGCTTTCTTT	CASSKGSNTEAFF
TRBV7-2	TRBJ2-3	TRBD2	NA	TGTGCCAGCAGCTTCAGGGGTAGCGGGACACGTACGCAGTATTTT	CASSFRGSGTRTQYF
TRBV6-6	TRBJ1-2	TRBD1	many	TGTGCCAGCAGCTTCGGACAGGGGAACTATGGCTACACCTTC	CASSFGQGNYGYTF
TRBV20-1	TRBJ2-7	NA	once	TGCAGTGCCACGCCCAGGGACGAGCAGTACTTC	CSATPRDEQYF
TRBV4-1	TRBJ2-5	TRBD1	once	TGCGCCAGCACCCGGACAGGGGAGGAGACCCAGTACTTC	CASTRTGEETQYF
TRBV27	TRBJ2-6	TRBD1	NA	TGTGCCAGCAGCCACTTGGGACAGGGGAGCTCTGGGGCCAACGTCCTGACTTTC	CASSHLGQGSSGANVLTF
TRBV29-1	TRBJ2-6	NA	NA	TGCAGCGTTGAAGAAGATATCCGGCAGATTGGGGCCAACGTCCTGACTTTC	CSVEEDIRQIGANVLTF
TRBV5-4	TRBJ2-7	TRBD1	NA	TGTGCCAGCAGCATGGGACAGGGAAGCCACGAGCAGTACTTC	CASSMGQGSHEQYF
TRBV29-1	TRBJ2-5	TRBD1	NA	TGCAGCGCCCTCGACAGGGCTCGGGAGACCCAGTACTTC	CSALDRARETQYF
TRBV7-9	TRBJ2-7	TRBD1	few	TGTGCCAGCAGCCCAGGGGGCCACGAGCAGTACTTC	CASSPGGHEQYF
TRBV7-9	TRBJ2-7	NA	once	TGTGCCAGCAGCGGGGGACCGCACTCCTACGAGCAGTACTTC	CASSGGPHSYEQYF
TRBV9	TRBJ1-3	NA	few	TGTGCCAGCAGCCCAAGTGGGGGCTCTGGAAACACCATATATTTT	CASSPSGGSGNTIYF
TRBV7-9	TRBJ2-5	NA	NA	TGTGCCAGCAGCTTAGAATGGGATACCCAGTACTTC	CASSLEWDTQYF